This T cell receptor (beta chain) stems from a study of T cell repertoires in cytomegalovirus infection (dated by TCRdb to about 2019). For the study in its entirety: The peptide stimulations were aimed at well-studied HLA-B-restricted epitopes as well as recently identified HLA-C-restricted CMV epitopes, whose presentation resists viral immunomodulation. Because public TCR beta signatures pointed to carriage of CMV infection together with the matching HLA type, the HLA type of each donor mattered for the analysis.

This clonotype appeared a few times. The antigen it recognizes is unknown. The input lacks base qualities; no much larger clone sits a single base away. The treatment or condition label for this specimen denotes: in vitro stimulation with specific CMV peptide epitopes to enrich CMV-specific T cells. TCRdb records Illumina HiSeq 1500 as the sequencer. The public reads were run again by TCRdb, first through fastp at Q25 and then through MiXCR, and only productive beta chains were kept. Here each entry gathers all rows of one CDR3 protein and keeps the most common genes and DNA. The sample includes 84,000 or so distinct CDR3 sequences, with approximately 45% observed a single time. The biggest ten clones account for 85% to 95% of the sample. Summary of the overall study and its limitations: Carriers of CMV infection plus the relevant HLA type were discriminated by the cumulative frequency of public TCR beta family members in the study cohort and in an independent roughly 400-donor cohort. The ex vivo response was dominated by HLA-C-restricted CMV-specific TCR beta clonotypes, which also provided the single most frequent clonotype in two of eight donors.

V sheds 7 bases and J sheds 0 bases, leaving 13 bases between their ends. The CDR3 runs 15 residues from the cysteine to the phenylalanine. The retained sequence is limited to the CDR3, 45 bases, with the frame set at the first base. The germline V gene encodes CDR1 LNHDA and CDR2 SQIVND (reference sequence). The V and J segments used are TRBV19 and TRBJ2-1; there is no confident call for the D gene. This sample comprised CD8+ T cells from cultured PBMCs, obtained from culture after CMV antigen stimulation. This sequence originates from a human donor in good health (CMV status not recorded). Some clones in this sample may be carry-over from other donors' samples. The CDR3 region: CASTLGGSSYNEQFF. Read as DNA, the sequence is TGTGCCAGTACCCTGGGCGGAAGCTCCTACAATGAGCAGTTCTTC.